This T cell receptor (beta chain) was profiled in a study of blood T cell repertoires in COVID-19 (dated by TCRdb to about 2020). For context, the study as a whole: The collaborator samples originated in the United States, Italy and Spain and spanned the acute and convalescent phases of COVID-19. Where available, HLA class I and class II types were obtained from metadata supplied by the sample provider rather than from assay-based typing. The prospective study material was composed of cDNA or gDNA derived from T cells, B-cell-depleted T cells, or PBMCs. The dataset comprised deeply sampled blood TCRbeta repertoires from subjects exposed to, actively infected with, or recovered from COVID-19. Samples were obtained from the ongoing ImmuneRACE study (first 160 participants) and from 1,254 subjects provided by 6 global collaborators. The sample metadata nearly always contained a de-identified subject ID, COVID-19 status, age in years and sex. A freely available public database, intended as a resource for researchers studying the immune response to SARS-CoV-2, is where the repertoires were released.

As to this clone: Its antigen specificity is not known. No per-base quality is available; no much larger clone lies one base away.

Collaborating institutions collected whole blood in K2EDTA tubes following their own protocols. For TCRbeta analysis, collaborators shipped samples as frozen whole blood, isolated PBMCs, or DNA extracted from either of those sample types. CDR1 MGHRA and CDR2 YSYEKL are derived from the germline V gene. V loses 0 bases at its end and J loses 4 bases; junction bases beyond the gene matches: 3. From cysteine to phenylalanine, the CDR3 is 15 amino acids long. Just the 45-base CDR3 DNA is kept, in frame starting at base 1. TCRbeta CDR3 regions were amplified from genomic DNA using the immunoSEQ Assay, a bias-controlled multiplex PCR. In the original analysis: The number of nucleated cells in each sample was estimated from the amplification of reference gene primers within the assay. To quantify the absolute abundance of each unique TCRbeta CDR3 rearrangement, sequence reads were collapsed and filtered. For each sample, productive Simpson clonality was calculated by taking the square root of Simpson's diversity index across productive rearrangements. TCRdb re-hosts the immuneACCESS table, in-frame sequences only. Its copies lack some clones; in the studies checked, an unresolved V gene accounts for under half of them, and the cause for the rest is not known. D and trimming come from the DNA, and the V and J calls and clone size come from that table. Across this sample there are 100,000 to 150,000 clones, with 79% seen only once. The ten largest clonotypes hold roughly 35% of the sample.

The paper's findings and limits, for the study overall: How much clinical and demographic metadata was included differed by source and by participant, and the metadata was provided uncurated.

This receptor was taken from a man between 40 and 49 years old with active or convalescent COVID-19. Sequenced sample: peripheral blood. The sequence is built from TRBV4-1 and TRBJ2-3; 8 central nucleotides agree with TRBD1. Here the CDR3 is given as CASSQDRRGPDTQYF. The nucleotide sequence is TGCGCCAGCAGCCAAGATCGCAGGGGGCCAGATACGCAGTATTTT.